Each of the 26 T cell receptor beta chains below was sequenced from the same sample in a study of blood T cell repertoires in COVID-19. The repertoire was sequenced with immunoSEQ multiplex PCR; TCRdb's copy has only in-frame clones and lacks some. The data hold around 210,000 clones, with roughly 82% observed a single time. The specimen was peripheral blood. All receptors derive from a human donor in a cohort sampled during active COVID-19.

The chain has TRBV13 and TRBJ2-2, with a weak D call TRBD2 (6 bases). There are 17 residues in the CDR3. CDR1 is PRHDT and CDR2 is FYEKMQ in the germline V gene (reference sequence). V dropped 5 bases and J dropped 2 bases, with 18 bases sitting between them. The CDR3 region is CASSPTSGGVNTGELFF. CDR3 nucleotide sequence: TGTGCCAGCAGCCCAACATCAGGAGGGGTTAACACCGGGGAGCTGTTTTTT.

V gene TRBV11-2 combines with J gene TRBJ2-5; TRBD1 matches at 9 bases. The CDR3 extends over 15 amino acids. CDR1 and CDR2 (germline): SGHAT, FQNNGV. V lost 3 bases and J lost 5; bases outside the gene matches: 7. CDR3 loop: CASSLIGTGWETQYF. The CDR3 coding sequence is TGTGCCAGCAGCTTGATCGGGACAGGGTGGGAGACCCAGTACTTC.

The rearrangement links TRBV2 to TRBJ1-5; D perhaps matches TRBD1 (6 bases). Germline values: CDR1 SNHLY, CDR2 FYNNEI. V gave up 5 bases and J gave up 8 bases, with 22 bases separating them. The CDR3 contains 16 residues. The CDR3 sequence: CASSHHAGANQEPQHF. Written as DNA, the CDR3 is TGTGCCAGCAGTCATCACGCGGGGGCTAATCAAGAGCCCCAGCATTTT.

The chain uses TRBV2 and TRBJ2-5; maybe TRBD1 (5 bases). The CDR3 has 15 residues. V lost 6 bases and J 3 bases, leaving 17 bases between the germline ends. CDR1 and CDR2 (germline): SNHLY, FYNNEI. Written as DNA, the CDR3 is TGTGCCAGCAGATCCAACACCGACAGAAAAGAGACCCAGTACTTC. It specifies CASRSNTDRKETQYF.

CDR3 sequence reads: CSASPAVAKNIQYF. The DNA for the CDR3 is TGCAGTGCTAGTCCCGCGGTAGCCAAAAACATTCAGTACTTC. The V call is TRBV20-1, the J call TRBJ2-4; D remains unclear. The V end was cut by 3 bases, the J end by 0 bases, with 9 bases between. Germline CDR1 reads DFQATT; CDR2 reads SNEGSKA (reference sequence). This CDR3 has 14 amino acids.

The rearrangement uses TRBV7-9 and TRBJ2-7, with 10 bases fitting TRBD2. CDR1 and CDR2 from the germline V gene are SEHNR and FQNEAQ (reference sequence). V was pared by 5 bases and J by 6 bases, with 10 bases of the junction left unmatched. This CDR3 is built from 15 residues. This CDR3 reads CASSPGASGRSEQYF. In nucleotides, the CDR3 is TGTGCCAGCAGCCCCGGGGCTAGCGGGAGAAGCGAGCAGTACTTC.

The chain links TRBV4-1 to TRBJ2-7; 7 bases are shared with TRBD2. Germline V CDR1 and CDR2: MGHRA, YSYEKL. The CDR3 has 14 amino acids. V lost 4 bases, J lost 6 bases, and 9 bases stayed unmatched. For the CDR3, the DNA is TGCGCCAGCAGCCGAGCTCGGGGGGTCTCCGAGCAGTACTTC. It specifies CASSRARGVSEQYF.

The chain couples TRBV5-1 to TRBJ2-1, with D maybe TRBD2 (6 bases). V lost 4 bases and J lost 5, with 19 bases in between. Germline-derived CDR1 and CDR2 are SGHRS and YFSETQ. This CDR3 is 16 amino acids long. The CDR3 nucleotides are TGCGCCAGCAGCCCGGGAGTCCGGGGTATGGACAATGAGCAGTTCTTC. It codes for CASSPGVRGMDNEQFF.

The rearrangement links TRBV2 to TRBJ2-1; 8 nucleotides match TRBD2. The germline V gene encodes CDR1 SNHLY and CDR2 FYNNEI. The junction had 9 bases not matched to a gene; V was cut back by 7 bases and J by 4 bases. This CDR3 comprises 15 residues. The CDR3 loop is CASTREGVDYNEQFF. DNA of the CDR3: TGTGCCAGCACCCGGGAGGGGGTTGATTACAATGAGCAGTTCTTC.

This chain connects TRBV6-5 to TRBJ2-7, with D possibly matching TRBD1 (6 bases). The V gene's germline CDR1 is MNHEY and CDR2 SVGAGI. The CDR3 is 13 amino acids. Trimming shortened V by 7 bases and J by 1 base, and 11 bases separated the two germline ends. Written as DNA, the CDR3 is TGTGCCAGCACCACAGGGCTTTCCTACGAGCAGTACTTC. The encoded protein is CASTTGLSYEQYF.

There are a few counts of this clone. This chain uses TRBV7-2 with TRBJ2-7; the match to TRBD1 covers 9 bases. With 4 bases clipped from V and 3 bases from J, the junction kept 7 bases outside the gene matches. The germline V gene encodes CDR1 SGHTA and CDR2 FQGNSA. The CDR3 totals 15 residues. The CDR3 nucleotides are TGTGCCAGCAGCTCACCGACAGGGGGGCACTACGAGCAGTACTTC. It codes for CASSSPTGGHYEQYF.

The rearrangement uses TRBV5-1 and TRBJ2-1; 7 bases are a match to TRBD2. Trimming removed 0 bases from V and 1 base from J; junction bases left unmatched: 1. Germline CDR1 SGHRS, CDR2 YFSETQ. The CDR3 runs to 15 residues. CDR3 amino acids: CASSLGGGSYNEQFF. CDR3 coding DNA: TGCGCCAGCAGCTTGGGCGGGGGATCCTACAATGAGCAGTTCTTC.

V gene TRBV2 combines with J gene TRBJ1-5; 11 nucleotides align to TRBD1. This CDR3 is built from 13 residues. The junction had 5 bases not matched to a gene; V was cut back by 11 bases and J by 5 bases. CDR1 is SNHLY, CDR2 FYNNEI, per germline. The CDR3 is CAGGTGGDQPQHF. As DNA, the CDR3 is TGTGCCGGCGGGACAGGGGGAGATCAGCCCCAGCATTTT.

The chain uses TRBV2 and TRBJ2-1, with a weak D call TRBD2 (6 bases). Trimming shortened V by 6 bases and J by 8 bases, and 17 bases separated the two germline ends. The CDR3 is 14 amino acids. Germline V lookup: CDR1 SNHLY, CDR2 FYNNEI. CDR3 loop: CASSRWRVGDEQFF. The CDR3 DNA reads TGTGCCAGCAGCCGCTGGAGGGTGGGCGATGAGCAGTTCTTC.

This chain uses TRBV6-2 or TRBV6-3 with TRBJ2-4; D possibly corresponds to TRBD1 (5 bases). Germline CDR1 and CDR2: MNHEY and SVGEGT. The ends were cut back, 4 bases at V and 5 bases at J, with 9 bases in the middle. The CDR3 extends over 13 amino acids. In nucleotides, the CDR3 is TGTGCCAGCAGTTTAGGGGTCGAAAACATTCAGTACTTC. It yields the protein CASSLGVENIQYF.

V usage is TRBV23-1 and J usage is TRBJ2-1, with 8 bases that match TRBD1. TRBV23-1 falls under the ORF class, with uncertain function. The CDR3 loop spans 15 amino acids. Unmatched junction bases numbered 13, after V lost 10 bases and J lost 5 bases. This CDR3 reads CATPGTGFADNEQFF. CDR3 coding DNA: TGCGCCACTCCCGGGACAGGTTTCGCAGACAATGAGCAGTTCTTC.

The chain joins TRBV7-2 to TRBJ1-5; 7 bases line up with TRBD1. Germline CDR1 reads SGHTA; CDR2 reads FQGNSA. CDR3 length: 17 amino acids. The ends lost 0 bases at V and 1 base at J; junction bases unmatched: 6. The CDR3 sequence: CASSLASRGPSNQPQHF. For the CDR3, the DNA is TGTGCCAGCAGCTTAGCATCAAGGGGGCCGAGCAATCAGCCCCAGCATTTT. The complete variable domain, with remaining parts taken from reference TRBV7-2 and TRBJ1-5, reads GAGVSQSPSNKVTEKGKDVELRCDPISGHTALYWYRQSLGQGLEFLIYFQGNSAPDKSGLPSDRFSAERTGGSVSTLTIQRTQQEDSAVYLCASSLASRGPSNQPQHFGDGTRLSIL.

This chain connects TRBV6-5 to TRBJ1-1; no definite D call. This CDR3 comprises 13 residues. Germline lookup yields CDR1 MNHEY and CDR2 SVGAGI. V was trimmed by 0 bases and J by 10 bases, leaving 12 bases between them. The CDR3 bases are TGTGCCAGCAGTTACTCGGAGGCGATCCGAGCTTTCTTT. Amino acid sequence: CASSYSEAIRAFF.

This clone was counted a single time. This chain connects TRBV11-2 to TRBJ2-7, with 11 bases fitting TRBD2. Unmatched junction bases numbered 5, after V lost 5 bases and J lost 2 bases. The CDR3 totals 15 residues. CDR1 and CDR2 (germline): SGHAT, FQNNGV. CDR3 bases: TGTGCCAGCAGCCCGGGGACTAGCGGAGCCTACGAGCAGTACTTC. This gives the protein CASSPGTSGAYEQYF.

Here the CDR3 reads CSVGLRGVDEKLFF. The CDR3 region has the DNA TGCAGCGTCGGTCTTCGGGGAGTGGATGAAAAACTGTTTTTT. This chain connects TRBV29-1 to TRBJ1-4; no firm D call. The length of the CDR3 is 14 residues. CDR1 and CDR2 from the germline V gene are SQVTM and ANQGSEA. The V end was cut by 6 bases, the J end by 6 bases, with 17 bases between.

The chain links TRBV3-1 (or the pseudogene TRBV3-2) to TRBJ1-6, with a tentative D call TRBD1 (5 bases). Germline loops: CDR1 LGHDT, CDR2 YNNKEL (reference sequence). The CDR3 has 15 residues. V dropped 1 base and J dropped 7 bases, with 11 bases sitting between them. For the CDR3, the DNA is TGTGCCAGCAGCCAAGCATACGGGGGAAATTCACCCCTCCACTTT. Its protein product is CASSQAYGGNSPLHF.

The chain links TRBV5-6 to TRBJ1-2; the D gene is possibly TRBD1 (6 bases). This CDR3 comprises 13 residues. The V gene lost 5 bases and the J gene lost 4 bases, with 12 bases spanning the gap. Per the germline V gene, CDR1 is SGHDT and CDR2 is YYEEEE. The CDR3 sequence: CASSITGSYGYTF. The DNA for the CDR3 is TGTGCCAGCAGTATAACAGGGTCCTATGGCTACACCTTC.

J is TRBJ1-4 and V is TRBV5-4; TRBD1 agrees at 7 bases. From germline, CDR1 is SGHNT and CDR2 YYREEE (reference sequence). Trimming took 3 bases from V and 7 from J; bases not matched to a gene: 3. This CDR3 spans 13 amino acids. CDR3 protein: CASSSDRVEKLFF. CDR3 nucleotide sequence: TGTGCCAGCAGCTCAGACAGGGTTGAAAAACTGTTTTTT. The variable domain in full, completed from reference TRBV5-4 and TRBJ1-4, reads ETGVTQSPTHLIKTRGQQVTLRCSSQSGHNTVSWYQQALGQGPQFIFQYYREEENGRGNFPPRFSGLQFPNYSSELNVNALELDDSALYLCASSSDRVEKLFFGSGTQLSVL.

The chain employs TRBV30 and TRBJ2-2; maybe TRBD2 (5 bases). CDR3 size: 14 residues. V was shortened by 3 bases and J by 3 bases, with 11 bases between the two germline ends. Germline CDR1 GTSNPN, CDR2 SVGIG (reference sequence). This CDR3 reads CAWSGKSHTGELFF. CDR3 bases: TGTGCCTGGAGCGGGAAGTCGCACACCGGGGAGCTGTTTTTT.

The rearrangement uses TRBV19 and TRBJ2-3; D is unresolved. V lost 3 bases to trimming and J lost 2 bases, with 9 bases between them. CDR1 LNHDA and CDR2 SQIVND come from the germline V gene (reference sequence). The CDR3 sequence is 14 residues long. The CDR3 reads CASSMGRYTDTQYF. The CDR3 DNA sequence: TGTGCCAGTAGTATGGGCAGATACACAGATACGCAGTATTTT.

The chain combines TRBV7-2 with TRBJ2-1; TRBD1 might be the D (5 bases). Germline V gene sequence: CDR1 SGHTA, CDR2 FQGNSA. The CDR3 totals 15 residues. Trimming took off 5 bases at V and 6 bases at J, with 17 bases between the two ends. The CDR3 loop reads CASSVGHSPGNEQFF. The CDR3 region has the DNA TGTGCCAGCAGCGTAGGACACTCGCCCGGCAATGAGCAGTTCTTC.